This is a list of T cell receptor beta chains from one sample in a study of T cells after yellow fever vaccination. TCRdb re-called the 5' RACE reads with MiXCR, one entry per CDR3 protein. The sample has some 340,000 distinct CDR3 sequences, roughly 10% seen once. This sample comprised CD4+ T cells sorted from PBMCs, obtained 45 days after the yellow fever booster vaccination. The receptors shown here come from a man between 18 and 29 years old who received the YFV17D yellow fever vaccine. Each CDR3 is given with its conserved first and last residue. The order of the fields is clone size, J gene, V gene, D gene, CDR3 protein, CDR3 DNA. A D gene is named only where the DNA matches it firmly. Expanded clones get a size class; other rows say once, few or many, or leave the size out.

>once|TRBJ2-5|TRBV11-2|TRBD2
CASSPPGLAGGPETQCF
TGTGCCAGCAGCCCCCCGGGACTAGCGGGGGGGCCAGAGACCCAGTGCTTC
>many|TRBJ1-5|TRBV21-1|.
CASSKVAGQGGNQPQHF
TGTGCCAGCAGCAAAGTAGCGGGACAGGGAGGAAACCAGCCCCAGCATTTT
>.|TRBJ1-5|TRBV3-2|.
CASSPRGLGNQPQHF
TGTGCCAGCAGCCCCCGGGGATTGGGCAATCAGCCCCAGCATTTT
>.|TRBJ1-1|TRBV6-6|.
CASTRTQMAAFF
TGTGCCAGCACTCGGACCCAAATGGCAGCTTTCTTT
>.|TRBJ1-1|TRBV5-6|.
CASSLEVTLNTEAFF
TGTGCCAGCAGCTTGGAAGTCACCTTGAACACTGAAGCTTTCTTT
>few|TRBJ1-2|TRBV20-1|TRBD1
CSARTHRGLNYGYTF
TGCAGTGCTAGAACGCACAGGGGGCTTAACTATGGCTACACCTTC
>few|TRBJ2-3|TRBV7-3|TRBD2
CASSLTSGGFDTQYF
TGTGCCAGCAGCCTTACTAGCGGGGGGTTTGATACGCAGTATTTT
>.|TRBJ2-1|TRBV10-3|.
CAISETGRNNEQFF
TGTGCCATCAGTGAAACTGGACGAAACAATGAGCAGTTCTTC
>many|TRBJ2-2|TRBV18|.
CASSLNGRENTGELFF
TGTGCCAGCTCACTGAATGGCCGGGAGAACACCGGGGAGCTGTTTTTT
>many|TRBJ2-2|TRBV12-3/TRBV12-4|TRBD2
CASIQGGNLMGTGELFF
TGTGCCAGCATCCAGGGAGGGAACCTTATGGGCACCGGGGAGCTGTTTTTT
>many|TRBJ1-2|TRBV6-5|TRBD1
CASSYKRDRQANYGYTF
TGTGCCAGCAGTTACAAAAGGGACAGGCAAGCTAACTATGGCTACACCTTC
>.|TRBJ1-3|TRBV5-6|.
CASSYRFSSGNTIYF
TGTGCCAGCAGTTACAGGTTCAGCTCTGGAAACACCATATATTTT
>many|TRBJ2-2|TRBV20-1|TRBD2
CSARVYEAGANTGELFF
TGCAGTGCTAGAGTTTATGAAGCGGGGGCGAACACCGGGGAGCTGTTTTTT
>few|TRBJ2-1|TRBV20-1|.
CSASGRTYNEQFF
TGCAGTGCTAGCGGGCGGACCTACAATGAGCAGTTCTTC
>few|TRBJ1-1|TRBV4-3|.
CASSQDWGWTEAFF
TGCGCCAGCAGCCAAGATTGGGGGTGGACTGAAGCTTTCTTT
>.|TRBJ2-5|TRBV20-1|.
CSAWTEGVETQYF
TGCAGTGCTTGGACCGAGGGCGTAGAGACCCAGTACTTC
>.|TRBJ2-4|TRBV12-3/TRBV12-4|.
CASSPPSPKNIQYF
TGTGCCAGCAGCCCCCCCAGCCCGAAAAACATTCAGTACTTC
>few|TRBJ1-1|TRBV5-1|.
CASSRVGGGTEAFF
TGCGCCAGCAGCAGGGTGGGGGGTGGTACTGAAGCTTTCTTT
>few|TRBJ1-1|TRBV7-3|.
CASSPGGSVNTEAFF
TGTGCCAGCAGCCCGGGTGGATCGGTGAACACTGAAGCTTTCTTT
>.|TRBJ2-5|TRBV7-7|.
CASSPGWGTRGTQYF
TGTGCCAGCAGCCCCGGGTGGGGGACGCGGGGGACCCAGTACTTC